The next 19 T cell receptor beta chains were all read from a single sample in a study of T-cell reconstitution after alpha-beta-depleted transplantation in children. TCRbeta library preparation incorporated unique molecular identifiers. In TCRdb, the PCR reads were re-called with MiXCR into one record per CDR3 protein. The sample has roughly 310,000 distinct CDR3 sequences; 23% are singletons. Sequenced here: PBMCs, mostly from graft donor cells, sampled 180 days after TCRalphabeta/CD19-depleted stem cell transplant. Source of these receptors: a male patient under 18 who had a stem cell transplant for acute lymphoblastic leukemia, so the T cells may come from the graft donor.

The CDR3 region has the DNA TGTGCCAGCGGAGGACGTCGACAAGAGACCCAGTACTTC. Its protein is CASGGRRQETQYF. This rearrangement joins TRBV9 to TRBJ2-5, with D perhaps matching TRBD2 (5 bases). Trimming cost V 7 bases and J 2 bases, with 12 bases left between them. The V gene's germline CDR1 is SGDLS and CDR2 YYNGEE. The CDR3 loop spans 13 amino acids.

This clonotype has only a few counts. This chain uses TRBV5-5 with TRBJ1-4, with D tentatively TRBD1 (5 bases). V lost 2 bases and J lost 8, with 16 bases in between. Germline CDR1 reads SGHKS; CDR2 reads YYEKEE (reference sequence). There are 15 residues in the CDR3. CDR3 in amino acids: CASSFGSSGAEKLFF. DNA for the CDR3: TGTGCCAGCAGCTTCGGGTCTTCCGGGGCGGAAAAACTGTTTTTT.

The J gene is TRBJ2-4, the V gene TRBV2, with D maybe TRBD1 (6 bases). The V gene's germline CDR1 is SNHLY and CDR2 FYNNEI. The V and J ends lost 3 bases and 1 base respectively, with 16 bases between them. The length of the CDR3 is 17 residues. CDR3 residues: CASSDRRGAGAKNIQYF. CDR3 nucleotides: TGTGCCAGCAGTGACCGCAGGGGCGCAGGGGCCAAAAACATTCAGTACTTC. The entire variable domain, with the rest obtained from reference TRBV2 and TRBJ2-4, is as follows: EPEVTQTPSHQVTQMGQEVILRCVPISNHLYFYWYRQILGQKVEFLVSFYNNEISEKSEIFDDQFSVERPDGSNFTLKIRSTKLEDSAMYFCASSDRRGAGAKNIQYFGAGTRLSVL.

This rearrangement joins TRBV6-1 to TRBJ2-7; 12 bases agree with TRBD2. Unmatched junction bases numbered 6, after V lost 9 bases and J lost 9 bases. The CDR3 sequence is 12 residues long. Germline CDR1 is MNHNS and CDR2 is SASEGT. CDR3 sequence (DNA): TGTGCCAGACCGGGACTAGCGGGCCCGCAGTACTTC. This gives the protein CARPGLAGPQYF.

The chain uses TRBV28 and TRBJ1-2, with TRBD1 identical over 8 bases. Trimming cost V 3 bases and J 6 bases; bases outside gene matches: 9. CDR1 and CDR2 from the germline V gene are MDHEN and SYDVKM. This CDR3 has 15 amino acids. The CDR3 region is CASSLTGAGWNGYTF. CDR3 DNA: TGTGCCAGCAGTTTGACAGGGGCTGGATGGAATGGCTACACCTTC.

This clonotype occurred a few times. The chain carries TRBV7-9 and TRBJ2-3; no firm D call. Trimming removed 2 bases at V and 6 bases at J, with 12 bases between. This CDR3 is built from 14 residues. Germline V lookup: CDR1 SEHNR, CDR2 FQNEAQ (reference sequence). The CDR3 protein is CASSLNSPRDTQYF. CDR3 coding DNA: TGTGCCAGCAGCTTAAACAGCCCGAGGGATACGCAGTATTTT.

The table lists this clonotype with a few counts. The chain links TRBV7-3 to TRBJ2-2, with D perhaps matching TRBD2 (7 bases). This CDR3 comprises 14 residues. V lost 6 bases, J lost 4 bases, and 12 bases lay in between. Germline CDR1 and CDR2: SGHTA and FQGTGA. In DNA, the CDR3 is TGTGCCAGCAGGGGGGGGCAGACCACCGGGGAGCTGTTTTTT. Residues: CASRGGQTTGELFF.

This clonotype appeared a few times. The chain joins TRBV6-5 to TRBJ1-5; D remains ambiguous. CDR1 and CDR2 (germline): MNHEY, SVGAGI. CDR3 length: 16 amino acids. The V and J ends lost 2 bases and 3 bases respectively, with 14 bases between them. The CDR3 loop reads CASSYTWAQLNQPQHF. CDR3 nucleotides: TGTGCCAGCAGTTACACCTGGGCCCAGCTCAATCAGCCCCAGCATTTT.

J is TRBJ2-4 and V is TRBV28, with a possible D match to TRBD1 (6 bases). This CDR3 region has 16 residues. CDR1 MDHEN and CDR2 SYDVKM come from the germline V gene. Trimming shortened V by 5 bases and J by 4 bases, and 18 bases separated the two germline ends. The CDR3 spells CASSRPGHLLKNIQYF. DNA for the CDR3: TGTGCCAGCAGTCGTCCGGGACACCTGCTTAAAAACATTCAGTACTTC.

This clonotype has a handful of counts. One end of the junction fails to match germline, which may point to a read error. The chain is built from TRBV5-1 and TRBJ2-5; no reliable D call. This CDR3 is 12 amino acids long. Looked up from germline, CDR1 is SGHRS and CDR2 is YFSETQ. The CDR3 protein is CASSLVEETQYF. The DNA of the CDR3 is TGTGCCAGCAGCTTAGTGGAGGAGACCCAGTACTTC.

The chain is built from TRBV19 and TRBJ1-1; TRBD1 is a possible D gene (5 bases). Germline V gene sequence: CDR1 LNHDA, CDR2 SQIVND (reference sequence). V lost 4 bases to trimming and J lost 1 base, with 19 bases between them. The CDR3 has 17 amino acids. The CDR3, as DNA: TGTGCCAGTAGTACTCGTTCATGGCGAGACAGGAACACTGAAGCTTTCTTT. It translates to CASSTRSWRDRNTEAFF. The variable domain in full, completed from reference TRBV19 and TRBJ1-1, reads DGGITQSPKYLFRKEGQNVTLSCEQNLNHDAMYWYRQDPGQGLRLIYYSQIVNDFQKGDIAEGYSVSREKKESFPLTVTSAQKNPTAFYLCASSTRSWRDRNTEAFFGQGTRLTVV.

The chain couples TRBV12-3 or TRBV12-4 to TRBJ1-1; 8 positions match TRBD1. CDR3 length: 16 residues. After removal of 2 bases from V and 2 bases from J, the junction contained 7 bases not matched to a gene. Here the CDR3 reads CASSLPLTGANTEAFF. The DNA of the CDR3 is TGTGCCAGCAGTTTACCCCTGACAGGGGCCAACACTGAAGCTTTCTTT.

The chain employs TRBV11-2 and TRBJ2-7; 7 nucleotides align to TRBD1. Germline V gene data show CDR1 as SGHAT and CDR2 as FQNNGV. V lost 3 bases, J lost 3 bases, and 8 bases stayed unmatched. This CDR3 is built from 15 residues. This CDR3 is CASSFRTGFYYEQYF. The CDR3 nucleotides read TGTGCCAGCAGCTTCCGGACAGGTTTCTACTACGAGCAGTACTTC.

This clonotype was found many times. V gene TRBV5-1 combines with J gene TRBJ2-1, with D maybe TRBD1 (5 bases). This CDR3 is built from 13 residues. V gave up 2 bases and J gave up 3 bases, with 6 bases separating them. Germline V gene lookup returns CDR1 SGHRS and CDR2 YFSETQ. This CDR3 is CASSFDSYNEQFF. DNA for the CDR3: TGCGCCAGCAGCTTTGACAGCTACAATGAGCAGTTCTTC.

This clonotype showed up just a few times. The rearrangement joins TRBV10-3 to TRBJ1-2, with 7 bases that match TRBD1. The CDR3 runs 13 residues. The V segment lost 6 bases and the J segment 5 bases; nucleotides outside the gene matches: 6. Germline V gives CDR1 ENHRY, CDR2 SYGVKD. CDR3 coding DNA: TGTGCCATCAGCATACAGGGGCAGTATGGCTACACCTTC. Protein product: CAISIQGQYGYTF.

The J gene is TRBJ2-1, the V gene TRBV6-1, with D possibly matching TRBD1 (6 bases). CDR1 and CDR2 (germline): MNHNS, SASEGT. Trimming removed 8 bases from V and 0 bases from J, with 14 bases in between. The CDR3 contains 15 residues. The CDR3, as DNA: TGTGCCAGCGCGGACAGTGGCTTCTCCTACAATGAGCAGTTCTTC. Translated: CASADSGFSYNEQFF.

This clonotype turned up a few times. This chain links TRBV7-3 with TRBJ2-1, with TRBD2 matching over 12 bases. This CDR3 is built from 15 residues. V lost 3 bases and J lost 12; bases outside the gene matches: 9. Germline V gene sequence: CDR1 SGHTA, CDR2 FQGTGA. CDR3 sequence (DNA): TGTGCCAGCAGCTTGCGACTAGCGGGAGTTGGTCGGCAGTTCTTC. Translating it yields CASSLRLAGVGRQFF.

CDR3 sequence reads: CASRPTGTPAAEAFF. The CDR3 DNA follows: TGTGCCAGCAGGCCTACCGGGACACCAGCAGCTGAAGCTTTCTTT. V gene TRBV6-1 combines with J gene TRBJ1-1; TRBD1 might be the D (6 bases). Germline V CDR1 and CDR2: MNHNS, SASEGT. This CDR3 has 15 residues. V dropped 6 bases and J dropped 6 bases, with 20 bases sitting between them.

The CDR3 DNA sequence: TGCAGTGCTAGCGAAGAGGGGGCGCGGAACTATGGCTACACCTTC. Translated: CSASEEGARNYGYTF. The chain recombines TRBV20-1 with TRBJ1-2; 7 positions match TRBD1. Germline V gene lookup returns CDR1 DFQATT and CDR2 SNEGSKA (reference sequence). With 3 bases clipped from V and 2 bases from J, the junction kept 9 bases outside the gene matches. The length of the CDR3 is 15 residues.